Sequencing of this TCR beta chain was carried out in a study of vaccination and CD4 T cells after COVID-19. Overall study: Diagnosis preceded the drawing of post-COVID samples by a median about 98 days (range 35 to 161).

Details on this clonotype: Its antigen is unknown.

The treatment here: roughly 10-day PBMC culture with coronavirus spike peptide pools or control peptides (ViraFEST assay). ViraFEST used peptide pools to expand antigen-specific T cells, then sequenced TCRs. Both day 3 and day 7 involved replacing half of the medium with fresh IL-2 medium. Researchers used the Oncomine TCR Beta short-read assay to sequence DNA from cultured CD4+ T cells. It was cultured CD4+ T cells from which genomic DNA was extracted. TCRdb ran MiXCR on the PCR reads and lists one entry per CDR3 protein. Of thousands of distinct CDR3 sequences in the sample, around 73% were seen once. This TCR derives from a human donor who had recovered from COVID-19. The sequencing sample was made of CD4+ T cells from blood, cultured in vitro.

The CDR3 DNA reads TGTGCCAGCAGCCGGTGGGACAGCCAGAATCAGCCCCAGCATTTT. Its translation: CASSRWDSQNQPQHF. The rearrangement joins TRBV7-9 to TRBJ1-5; 7 nucleotides align to TRBD1. V lost 5 bases to trimming and J lost 4 bases; unmatched junction nucleotides: 8. This CDR3 has 15 residues. Germline V gene data show CDR1 as SEHNR and CDR2 as FQNEAQ (reference sequence).